The 24 T cell receptor beta chains listed next were all sequenced from one sample in a study of cytomegalovirus exposure and HLA in healthy donors. In the PCR, 60 Vbeta and 13 Jbeta primers were used. Repertoires were generated with immunoSEQ multiplex PCR, while TCRdb's copy carries only in-frame clones and drops some. The sample includes more than 150,000 clones, 82% of them seen just once. Sequencing was carried out using PBMCs. These receptors all come from a man aged 40-50 years in good health and CMV-seronegative.

The chain links TRBV5-6 to TRBJ2-4; tentatively, D is TRBD1 (5 bases). Germline CDR1 and CDR2: SGHDT and YYEEEE. The CDR3 is 13 residues long. V was trimmed by 1 base and J by 5 bases, leaving 7 bases between them. This CDR3 reads CASSLLGENIQYF. CDR3 coding DNA: TGTGCCAGCAGCTTGCTAGGGGAAAACATTCAGTACTTC.

V gene TRBV15 combines with J gene TRBJ2-1; possible D gene TRBD1, 5 bases. From germline, CDR1 is LNHNV and CDR2 YYDKDF (reference sequence). The CDR3 loop spans 12 amino acids. Trimming took off 0 bases at V and 10 bases at J, with 7 bases between the two ends. CDR3 protein: CATSRDHREQFF. In nucleotides, the CDR3 is TGTGCCACCAGCAGAGACCACAGGGAGCAGTTCTTC.

CDR3 sequence reads: CASSQATGSGNTIYF. The CDR3 DNA reads TGCGCCAGCAGCCAAGCCACGGGCTCTGGAAACACCATATATTTT. The rearrangement joins TRBV4-3 to TRBJ1-3; the D is unclear. Trimming cost V 1 base and J 0 bases, with 7 bases left between them. The CDR3 runs 15 residues. CDR1 LGHNA and CDR2 YSLEER come from the germline V gene.

The chain uses TRBV27 and TRBJ2-7, with D maybe TRBD2 (7 bases). CDR3 length: 16 residues. With 2 bases removed from V and 5 bases from J, the gap between germline ends came to 19 bases. From germline, CDR1 is MNHEY and CDR2 SMNVEV (reference sequence). The CDR3 bases are TGTGCCAGCAGTTTACTGAGGGGGGGAAGTATACACGAGCAGTACTTC. Protein product: CASSLLRGGSIHEQYF.

Here the CDR3 reads CASSPRDRGAYEQYF. The CDR3 DNA is TGTGCCAGCAGTCCCCGGGACAGGGGGGCCTACGAGCAGTACTTC. The rearrangement joins TRBV6-1 to TRBJ2-7; the match to TRBD1 covers 11 bases. CDR1 and CDR2 from the germline V gene are MNHNS and SASEGT. The junction had 5 bases not matched to a gene; V was cut back by 5 bases and J by 2 bases. This CDR3 has 15 residues.

This clone appeared a few times. The gene calls are TRBV7-2 and TRBJ2-3; a weak D match, TRBD1 (5 bases). The CDR3 totals 15 residues. Germline V gene lookup returns CDR1 SGHTA and CDR2 FQGNSA. V lost 5 bases to trimming and J lost 2 bases, with 14 bases between them. CDR3 in amino acids: CASSIIRAYTDTQYF. In DNA form, the CDR3 reads TGTGCCAGCAGCATAATCAGGGCCTACACAGATACGCAGTATTTT.

The chain employs TRBV18 and TRBJ2-6; 9 nucleotides line up with TRBD1. Germline loops: CDR1 KGHSH, CDR2 LQKENI. The CDR3 is 18 residues long. With 2 bases clipped from V and 0 bases from J, the junction kept 5 bases outside the gene matches. In nucleotides, the CDR3 is TGTGCCAGCTCACCAGTCGGACAGGGGACCTCTGGGGCCAACGTCCTGACTTTC. Amino acid sequence: CASSPVGQGTSGANVLTF. Full variable domain (rest looked up from reference TRBV18 and TRBJ2-6): NAGVMQNPRHLVRRRGQEARLRCSPMKGHSHVYWYRQLPEEGLKFMVYLQKENIIDESGMPKERFSAEFPKEGPSILRIQQVVRGDSAAYFCASSPVGQGTSGANVLTFGAGSRLTVL.

The chain links TRBV16 to TRBJ2-1; no clear D gene. Germline V CDR1 and CDR2: KGHSY, FQNENV. The ends were cut back, 8 bases at V and 9 bases at J, with 14 bases in the middle. This CDR3 contains 12 residues. The CDR3 bases are TGTGCCAGCGCACTCAGGTCAGGTGAGCAGTTCTTC. Residues: CASALRSGEQFF.

J is TRBJ2-1 and V is TRBV28, with D tentatively TRBD1 (6 bases). CDR3 length: 15 amino acids. From germline, CDR1 is MDHEN and CDR2 SYDVKM. The ends were cut back, 6 bases at V and 0 bases at J, with 12 bases in the middle. Written as DNA, the CDR3 is TGTGCCAGCAGGGTCACAGGGAACTCCTACAATGAGCAGTTCTTC. Amino acid sequence: CASRVTGNSYNEQFF. Combining the CDR3 with reference TRBV28 and TRBJ2-1 gives the whole variable domain DVKVTQSSRYLVKRTGEKVFLECVQDMDHENMFWYRQDPGLGLRLIYFSYDVKMKEKGDIPEGYSVSREKKERFSLILESASTNQTSMYLCASRVTGNSYNEQFFGPGTRLTVL.

The table lists this clone with a count of one. J is TRBJ2-1 and V is TRBV19; a possible D gene is TRBD2 (6 bases). The CDR3 is 13 residues long. Germline V gene lookup returns CDR1 LNHDA and CDR2 SQIVND (reference sequence). The ends were cut back, 9 bases at V and 3 bases at J, with 12 bases in the middle. CDR3 nucleotides: TGTGCCAGCCGGAGCGGGCGCTACAATGAGCAGTTCTTC. This translates into CASRSGRYNEQFF.

V usage is TRBV5-5 and J usage is TRBJ2-4; TRBD2 is a possible D gene (5 bases). The CDR3 totals 15 residues. Germline V CDR1 and CDR2: SGHKS, YYEKEE (reference sequence). Between the trimmed V and J ends, which lost 0 bases and 8 bases, there was a span of 15 bases. CDR3 region: CASSLEARPGDIQYF. CDR3 in DNA: TGTGCCAGCAGCTTGGAAGCCAGACCCGGGGACATTCAGTACTTC.

The sample holds a few counts of this clone. This chain connects TRBV7-9 to TRBJ2-5; no firm D call. CDR1 is SEHNR, CDR2 FQNEAQ, per germline (reference sequence). This CDR3 has 13 residues. Trimming took off 5 bases at V and 5 bases at J, with 12 bases between the two ends. The CDR3 protein is CASSRSNLETQYF. CDR3 sequence (DNA): TGTGCCAGCAGCCGATCTAATTTGGAGACCCAGTACTTC.

This clone was picked up one time. The sample has other DNA sequences that encode this CDR3 too. For the CDR3, the DNA is TGCAGCGCCGGGGACAGCTATGGCTACACCTTC. This encodes CSAGDSYGYTF. The gene calls are TRBV29-1 and TRBJ1-2; 7 positions match TRBD1. The CDR3 sequence is 11 residues long. Germline V gives CDR1 SQVTM, CDR2 ANQGSEA. Trimming removed 7 bases from V and 4 bases from J; junction bases left unmatched: 3.

The rearrangement uses TRBV7-9 and TRBJ2-5; D possibly corresponds to TRBD2 (5 bases). The germline CDR1 and CDR2 sequences are SEHNR and FQNEAQ (reference sequence). The CDR3 contains 13 residues. Trimming shortened V by 5 bases and J by 7 bases, and 14 bases separated the two germline ends. As DNA, the CDR3 is TGTGCCAGCAGCACCACTAGATCCGGGACCCAGTACTTC. This gives the protein CASSTTRSGTQYF.

This chain joins TRBV5-1 and TRBJ2-6; TRBD1 is a possible D gene (6 bases). Per germline, CDR1 SGHRS and CDR2 YFSETQ. This CDR3 comprises 16 residues. V shed 4 bases and J shed 0 bases, with 11 bases lying between them. The CDR3 coding sequence is TGCGCCAGCAGCATAACAGGGACCTCTGGGGCCAACGTCCTGACTTTC. Translating gives CASSITGTSGANVLTF.

The chain carries TRBV25-1 and TRBJ1-6, with a tentative D call TRBD1 (5 bases). Trimming removed 3 bases from V and 1 base from J, with 10 bases in between. CDR3 length: 16 residues. The germline V gene encodes CDR1 MGHDK and CDR2 SYGVNS. The CDR3 nucleotides read TGTGCCAGCAGTGACCCAGGGAAGTCCTATAATTCACCCCTCCACTTT. Its protein is CASSDPGKSYNSPLHF.

This chain joins TRBV7-9 and TRBJ2-7, with 8 nucleotides matching TRBD1. From germline, CDR1 is SEHNR and CDR2 FQNEAQ (reference sequence). With 2 bases clipped from V and 4 bases from J, the junction kept 10 bases outside the gene matches. The length of the CDR3 is 16 residues. This CDR3 is CASSLNLAGGSYEQYF. Written as DNA, the CDR3 is TGTGCCAGCAGCTTAAATCTCGCAGGGGGCTCGTACGAGCAGTACTTC. Combining the CDR3 with reference TRBV7-9 and TRBJ2-7 gives the whole variable domain DTGVSQNPRHKITKRGQNVTFRCDPISEHNRLYWYRQTLGQGPEFLTYFQNEAQLEKSRLLSDRFSAERPKGSFSTLEIQRTEQGDSAMYLCASSLNLAGGSYEQYFGPGTRLTVT.

The CDR3 protein is CASSLVARNTGELFF. The CDR3 coding sequence is TGCGCCAGCAGCTTGGTAGCTAGAAACACCGGGGAGCTGTTTTTT. This rearrangement joins TRBV5-1 to TRBJ2-2, with D unresolved. The length of the CDR3 is 15 residues. Trimming left V 0 bases short and J 2 bases short, with 8 bases between. Looked up from germline, CDR1 is SGHRS and CDR2 is YFSETQ.

V and J are TRBV5-6 and TRBJ2-3; the match to TRBD1 covers 10 bases. V lost 4 bases to trimming and J lost 6 bases; unmatched junction nucleotides: 5. The CDR3 has 14 amino acids. CDR1 and CDR2 (germline): SGHDT, YYEEEE. This chain's CDR3 is CASSVDRGMDTQYF. The CDR3 region has the DNA TGTGCCAGCAGCGTGGACAGGGGGATGGATACGCAGTATTTT.

The gene calls are TRBV4-3 and TRBJ2-3, with 11 bases identical to TRBD2. There are 15 residues in the CDR3. Germline-derived CDR1 and CDR2 are LGHNA and YSLEER. V was pared by 1 base and J by 4 bases, with 1 base of the junction left unmatched. The CDR3 nucleotides read TGCGCCAGCAGCCAAGGACTAGCGGGGCCAGATACGCAGTATTTT. Protein sequence: CASSQGLAGPDTQYF.

CDR3 sequence: CASSLINLLSDHVLTF. CDR3 nucleotide sequence: TGTGCCAGCAGCTTAATTAACTTACTAAGTGATCACGTCCTGACTTTC. The chain is built from TRBV7-2 and TRBJ2-6; D is unresolved. The CDR3 is 16 residues long. The V end was cut by 2 bases, the J end by 11 bases, with 19 bases between. CDR1 and CDR2 from the germline V gene are SGHTA and FQGNSA.

CDR3 region: CASTPARGFYEQYF. The DNA for the CDR3 is TGTGCCAGCACCCCTGCAAGGGGGTTCTACGAGCAGTACTTC. This chain connects TRBV28 to TRBJ2-7; perhaps TRBD1 as D (6 bases). Germline V lookup: CDR1 MDHEN, CDR2 SYDVKM. V was pared by 7 bases and J by 3 bases, with 16 bases between. This CDR3 is built from 14 residues.

V usage is TRBV5-6 and J usage is TRBJ1-1; a weak D match, TRBD1 (6 bases). From germline, CDR1 is SGHDT and CDR2 YYEEEE. Trimming stripped 4 bases from V and 8 bases from J, with 12 bases between. This CDR3 is 12 amino acids long. Here the CDR3 reads CASSVDRTEAFF. CDR3 nucleotide sequence: TGTGCCAGCAGCGTAGACAGGACCGAAGCTTTCTTT.

The chain recombines TRBV7-6 with TRBJ1-1, with D possibly being TRBD1 (5 bases). The ends were cut back, 2 bases at V and 3 bases at J, with 7 bases in the middle. The germline gives CDR1 SGHVS, CDR2 FNYEAQ. This CDR3 contains 13 residues. The CDR3, as DNA: TGTGCCAGCAGCTTAACCAGGGACACTGAAGCTTTCTTT. Its protein is CASSLTRDTEAFF.